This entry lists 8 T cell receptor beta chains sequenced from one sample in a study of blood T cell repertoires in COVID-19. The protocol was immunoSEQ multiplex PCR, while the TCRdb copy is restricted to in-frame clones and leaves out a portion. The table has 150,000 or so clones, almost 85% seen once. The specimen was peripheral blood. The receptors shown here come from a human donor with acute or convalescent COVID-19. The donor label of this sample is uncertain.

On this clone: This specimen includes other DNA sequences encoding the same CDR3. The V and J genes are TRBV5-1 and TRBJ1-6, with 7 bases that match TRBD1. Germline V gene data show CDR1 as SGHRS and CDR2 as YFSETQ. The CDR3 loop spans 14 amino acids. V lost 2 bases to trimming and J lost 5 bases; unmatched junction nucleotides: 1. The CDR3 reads CASSLGQDNSPLHF. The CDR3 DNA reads TGCGCCAGCAGCTTAGGACAGGATAATTCACCCCTCCACTTT.

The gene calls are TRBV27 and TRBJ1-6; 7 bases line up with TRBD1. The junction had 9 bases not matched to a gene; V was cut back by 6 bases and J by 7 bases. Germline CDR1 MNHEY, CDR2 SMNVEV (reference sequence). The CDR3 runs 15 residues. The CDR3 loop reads CASRPSRGINSPLHF. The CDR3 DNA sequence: TGTGCCAGCAGACCGAGCAGGGGGATAAATTCACCCCTCCACTTT.

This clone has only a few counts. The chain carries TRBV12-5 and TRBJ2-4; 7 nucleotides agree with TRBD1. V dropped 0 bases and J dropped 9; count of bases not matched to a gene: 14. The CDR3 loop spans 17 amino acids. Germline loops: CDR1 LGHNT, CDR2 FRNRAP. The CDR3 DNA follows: TGTGCTAGTGGTTTGGTACCTTCTCGACAGGGTTTGGGCATTCAGTACTTC. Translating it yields CASGLVPSRQGLGIQYF.

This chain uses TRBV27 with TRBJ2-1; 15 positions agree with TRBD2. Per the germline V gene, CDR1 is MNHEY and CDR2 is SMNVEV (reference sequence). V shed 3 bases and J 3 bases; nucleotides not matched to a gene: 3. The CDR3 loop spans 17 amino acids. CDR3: CASSFWTSGGDYNEQFF. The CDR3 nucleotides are TGTGCCAGCAGTTTTTGGACTAGCGGGGGGGACTACAATGAGCAGTTCTTC.

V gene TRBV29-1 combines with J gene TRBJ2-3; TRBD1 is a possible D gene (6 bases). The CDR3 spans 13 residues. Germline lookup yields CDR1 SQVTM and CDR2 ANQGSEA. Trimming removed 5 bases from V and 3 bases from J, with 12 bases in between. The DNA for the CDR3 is TGCAGCGTTACGCCCCAGGGGACAGATACGCAGTATTTT. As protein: CSVTPQGTDTQYF.

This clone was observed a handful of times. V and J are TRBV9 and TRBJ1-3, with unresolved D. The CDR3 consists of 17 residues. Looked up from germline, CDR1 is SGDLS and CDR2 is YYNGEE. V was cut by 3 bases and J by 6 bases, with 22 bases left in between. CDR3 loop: CASSDIRSGPGKNTIYF. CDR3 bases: TGTGCCAGCAGCGATATACGTAGTGGTCCAGGAAAAAACACCATATATTTT.

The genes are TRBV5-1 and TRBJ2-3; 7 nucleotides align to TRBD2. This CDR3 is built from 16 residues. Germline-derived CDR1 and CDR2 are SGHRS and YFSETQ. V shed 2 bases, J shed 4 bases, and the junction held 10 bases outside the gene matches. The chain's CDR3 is CASSLSGTNFADTQYF. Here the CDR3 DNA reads TGCGCCAGCAGCTTAAGCGGGACGAATTTCGCAGATACGCAGTATTTT.

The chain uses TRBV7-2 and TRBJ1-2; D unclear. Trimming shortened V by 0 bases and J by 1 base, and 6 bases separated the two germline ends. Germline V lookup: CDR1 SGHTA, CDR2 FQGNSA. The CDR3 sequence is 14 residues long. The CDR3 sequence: CASSLAGGNYGYTF. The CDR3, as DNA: TGTGCCAGCAGCTTAGCGGGAGGTAACTATGGCTACACCTTC. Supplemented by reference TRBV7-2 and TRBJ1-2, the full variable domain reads GAGVSQSPSNKVTEKGKDVELRCDPISGHTALYWYRQSLGQGLEFLIYFQGNSAPDKSGLPSDRFSAERTGGSVSTLTIQRTQQEDSAVYLCASSLAGGNYGYTFGSGTRLTVV.